These 23 T cell receptor beta chains were all obtained from the same sample, sequenced in a study of T-cell memory formation after mild COVID-19. TCRdb re-derived calls from the 5' RACE reads in MiXCR, one entry per CDR3 protein. The repertoire has fewer than 700,000 distinct CDR3 sequences, about 20% of them found once; the top ten carry about 8.2%. The sample comprised PBMCs or a T cell subset sorted from them (not recorded which). The receptors were gathered from an adult woman who had mild COVID-19 (a few samples of this study predate the infection). Cell type and time point are not known.

This chain links TRBV20-1 with TRBJ2-1, with D perhaps TRBD1 or TRBD2 (7 bases each). CDR3 length: 23 amino acids. V lost 4 bases, J lost 1 base, and 38 bases lay in between. Looked up from germline, CDR1 is DFQATT and CDR2 is SNEGSKA (reference sequence). In DNA form, the CDR3 reads TGCAGTGCTACCTCCCGCGGGGGCTCCCCCCCAGGGGGGTCCCTGGTATCCTACAATGAGCAGTTCTTC. This encodes CSATSRGGSPPGGSLVSYNEQFF.

This clonotype turned up a few times. The chain recombines TRBV10-3 with TRBJ2-3; D is tentatively TRBD1 or TRBD2 (5 bases each). Trimming left V 0 bases short and J 2 bases short, with 15 bases between. Germline values: CDR1 ENHRY, CDR2 SYGVKD. The CDR3 contains 17 residues. The CDR3, as DNA: TGTGCCATCAGTGAGTCGGGGGAAATCAAAATCACAGATACGCAGTATTTT. Translation gives CAISESGEIKITDTQYF.

The chain has TRBV24-1 and TRBJ2-2, with D possibly matching TRBD1 (5 bases). V lost 3 bases to trimming and J lost 3 bases, with 10 bases between them. The CDR3 covers 15 residues. Germline V gene lookup returns CDR1 KGHDR and CDR2 SFDVKD. The CDR3 is CATSDGAGYTGELFF. The CDR3, as DNA: TGTGCCACCAGTGATGGGGCCGGATACACCGGGGAGCTGTTTTTT.

This sequence joins TRBV10-3 and TRBJ2-5; 8 positions match TRBD1. Germline values: CDR1 ENHRY, CDR2 SYGVKD. The CDR3 loop spans 13 amino acids. J gave up 5 bases and V 8 bases, and 7 bases lay outside the gene matches. This CDR3 is CAISGQGEETQYF. The CDR3 DNA follows: TGTGCCATCTCAGGACAGGGTGAGGAGACCCAGTACTTC.

This clonotype has more than one count but fewer than ten. The chain has TRBV19 and TRBJ1-4; 11 nucleotides line up with TRBD1. The CDR3 runs to 16 residues. Germline V gives CDR1 LNHDA, CDR2 SQIVND (reference sequence). The trim removed 3 bases at V and 8 bases at J, leaving 8 bases unmatched. For the CDR3, the DNA is TGTGCCAGTAGTATTGGGACAGGGGGAAGGGGAGAAAAACTGTTTTTT. Its translation is CASSIGTGGRGEKLFF. Full variable domain (missing parts from reference TRBV19 and TRBJ1-4): DGGITQSPKYLFRKEGQNVTLSCEQNLNHDAMYWYRQDPGQGLRLIYYSQIVNDFQKGDIAEGYSVSREKKESFPLTVTSAQKNPTAFYLCASSIGTGGRGEKLFFGSGTQLSVL.

This clonotype was picked up one time. The junction departs from the called germline gene at one end, perhaps through a read error. V usage is TRBV7-8 and J usage is TRBJ2-1; D could derive from TRBD1 or TRBD2 (6 bases each). CDR3 size: 18 residues. Germline V CDR1 and CDR2: SGHVS, FQNEAQ. CDR3 nucleotides: TGTGCCAGCAGCCCGAGGGTCCATGGGGCATCGGGGGACAATGAGCAGTTATTC. Translated, it gives CASSPRVHGASGDNEQLF.

This clonotype was detected a few times. The J gene is TRBJ1-2, the V gene TRBV9; D remains ambiguous. Germline V gene data show CDR1 as SGDLS and CDR2 as YYNGEE. The length of the CDR3 is 13 residues. The V gene lost 3 bases and the J gene lost 6 bases, with 12 bases spanning the gap. The CDR3 spells CASSDISGNGYTF. The CDR3 DNA reads TGTGCCAGCAGCGACATTAGTGGAAATGGCTACACCTTC.

V gene TRBV7-9 combines with J gene TRBJ2-3; D gene uncertain. V lost 5 bases to trimming and J lost 3 bases, with 21 bases between them. The CDR3 runs to 17 residues. Germline CDR1 is SEHNR and CDR2 is FQNEAQ (reference sequence). CDR3 in amino acids: CASSRRPDTEGTDTQYF. The CDR3 region has the DNA TGTGCCAGCAGCCGTAGACCTGATACAGAAGGAACAGATACGCAGTATTTT.

The chain carries TRBV7-6 and TRBJ1-2; D remains unclear. V was pared by 1 base and J by 4 bases, with 13 bases between. Per germline, CDR1 SGHVS and CDR2 FNYEAQ. This CDR3 has 15 residues. CDR3 region: CASSLEAGGGYGYTF. CDR3 DNA: TGTGCCAGCAGCTTAGAGGCGGGAGGAGGCTATGGCTACACCTTC.

The J gene is TRBJ1-2, the V gene TRBV12-3 or TRBV12-4; a possible D gene is TRBD1 (5 bases). The V end was cut by 0 bases, the J end by 4 bases, with 15 bases between. The CDR3 length is 16 residues. The CDR3 spells CASSLALGGVGYGYTF. The DNA for the CDR3 is TGTGCCAGCAGTTTAGCGCTGGGGGGGGTCGGCTATGGCTACACCTTC.

The chain carries TRBV24-1 and TRBJ2-2; D is unclear. This CDR3 has 14 residues. V was shortened by 2 bases and J by 2 bases, with 5 bases between the two germline ends. The germline V gene encodes CDR1 KGHDR and CDR2 SFDVKD. The CDR3 DNA reads as TGTGCCACCAGTGATTCTCCTAACACCGGGGAGCTGTTTTTT. It translates to CATSDSPNTGELFF.

The chain recombines TRBV6-5 with TRBJ2-7; D might be TRBD1 (5 bases). CDR1 MNHEY and CDR2 SVGAGI come from the germline V gene. This CDR3 has 13 residues. Trimming removed 8 bases from V and 7 bases from J, with 18 bases in between. Written as DNA, the CDR3 is TGTGCCAGCTCCGAGAAGGGGTTCGGGGAGCAGTACTTC. It yields the protein CASSEKGFGEQYF.

The table lists this clonotype with a few counts. This chain connects TRBV5-1 to TRBJ2-1; D is ambiguous. Trimming cost V 3 bases and J 2 bases, with 12 bases left between them. The CDR3 is made up of 15 amino acids. Germline-derived CDR1 and CDR2 are SGHRS and YFSETQ. The CDR3 region has the DNA TGCGCCAGCAGCTCAGACAAGCTAGCCTACAATGAGCAGTTCTTC. This translates into CASSSDKLAYNEQFF.

This clonotype was counted only a few times. The J gene is TRBJ2-7, the V gene TRBV7-9; 10 bases line up with TRBD2. J gave up 4 bases and V 5 bases, and 8 bases lay outside the gene matches. Germline values: CDR1 SEHNR, CDR2 FQNEAQ (reference sequence). The CDR3 covers 15 residues. CDR3 sequence reads: CASSDSGRSPYEQYF. In nucleotides, the CDR3 is TGTGCCAGCAGCGATAGCGGGAGGTCTCCGTACGAGCAGTACTTC.

The J gene is TRBJ2-7, the V gene TRBV5-1; 9 bases match TRBD2. Germline V gene data show CDR1 as SGHRS and CDR2 as YFSETQ. The CDR3 has 15 amino acids. J was trimmed by 7 bases and V by 0 bases; bases with no gene match: 8. In DNA form, the CDR3 reads TGCGCCAGCAGCTTGGCCAGCGGGAGGTCCCTAGAGCAGTACTTC. Protein product: CASSLASGRSLEQYF. Based on the CDR3 plus reference TRBV5-1 and TRBJ2-7, the full variable domain is KAGVTQTPRYLIKTRGQQVTLSCSPISGHRSVSWYQQTPGQGLQFLFEYFSETQRNKGNFPGRFSGRQFSNSRSEMNVSTLELGDSALYLCASSLASGRSLEQYFGPGTRLTVT.

J is TRBJ2-6 and V is TRBV5-4, with unresolved D. The CDR3 totals 14 residues. The V gene's germline CDR1 is SGHNT and CDR2 YYREEE (reference sequence). Trimming removed 7 bases from V and 1 base from J, with 9 bases in between. The CDR3 DNA reads TGTGCCAGCGGATCCGTGTCTGGGGCCAACGTCCTGACTTTC. Encoded protein: CASGSVSGANVLTF.

The chain joins TRBV29-1 to TRBJ2-1; D is undetermined. From germline, CDR1 is SQVTM and CDR2 ANQGSEA. The CDR3 is made up of 11 amino acids. The germline V and J ends were trimmed by 4 bases and 5 bases, with 6 bases remaining between them. CDR3 residues: CSVVANNEQFF. CDR3 sequence (DNA): TGCAGCGTTGTAGCAAACAATGAGCAGTTCTTC.

This clonotype was observed a few times. This chain uses TRBV12-3 or TRBV12-4 with TRBJ2-5, with 16 bases that match TRBD2. The J segment lost 9 bases and the V segment lost 4 bases, leaving 5 bases of the junction unmatched. This CDR3 contains 15 residues. This CDR3 is CASSSGTSGRGAQYF. The DNA of the CDR3 is TGTGCCAGCAGTTCCGGGACTAGCGGGAGGGGGGCCCAGTACTTC.

The CDR3 coding sequence is TGTGCCAGCAGCCCCGACCTTGTTACAGATACGCAGTATTTT. This encodes CASSPDLVTDTQYF. This chain links TRBV9 with TRBJ2-3; unclear D gene. The CDR3 consists of 14 residues. V was trimmed by 4 bases and J by 3 bases, leaving 12 bases between them. The germline V gene has CDR1 SGDLS and CDR2 YYNGEE.

The CDR3 region is CASSYGGQSYEQYF. The CDR3 coding sequence is TGTGCCAGCAGTTACGGGGGACAGTCCTACGAGCAGTACTTC. This chain connects TRBV6-6 to TRBJ2-7; 7 positions match TRBD1. The V and J ends lost 2 bases and 1 base, in that order; junction bases with no gene match: 2. The CDR3 has 14 residues. Germline V gives CDR1 MNHNY, CDR2 SVGAGI (reference sequence).

This chain joins TRBV4-1 and TRBJ2-7; 9 positions agree with TRBD1. The CDR3 spans 14 residues. Germline V gene data show CDR1 as MGHRA and CDR2 as YSYEKL. J was trimmed by 4 bases and V by 4 bases; bases with no gene match: 5. CDR3 DNA sequence: TGCGCCAGCAGCCGGAGGGACAGGGAATACGAGCAGTACTTC. Its protein is CASSRRDREYEQYF.

This clonotype was seen more than once but under ten times. The chain uses TRBV4-1 and TRBJ1-4, with a tentative D call TRBD1 (5 bases). In germline, CDR1 is MGHRA, CDR2 YSYEKL. The CDR3 extends over 16 amino acids. The V end lost 0 bases, the J end lost 8 bases, and 16 bases lay between the germline ends. The CDR3 DNA sequence: TGCGCCAGCAGCCAAGAAGTTTGGGGCAGGGCAGAAAAACTGTTTTTT. It encodes CASSQEVWGRAEKLFF.

This clonotype was counted many times. The chain links TRBV18 to TRBJ2-7; TRBD2 might be the D (5 bases). Deletions cut 3 bases from V and 2 bases from J, with 8 bases between. The germline V gene encodes CDR1 KGHSH and CDR2 LQKENI. The CDR3 extends over 13 amino acids. The CDR3 here is CASSPTGTYEQYF. The CDR3 nucleotides read TGTGCCAGCTCACCGACGGGAACCTACGAGCAGTACTTC.